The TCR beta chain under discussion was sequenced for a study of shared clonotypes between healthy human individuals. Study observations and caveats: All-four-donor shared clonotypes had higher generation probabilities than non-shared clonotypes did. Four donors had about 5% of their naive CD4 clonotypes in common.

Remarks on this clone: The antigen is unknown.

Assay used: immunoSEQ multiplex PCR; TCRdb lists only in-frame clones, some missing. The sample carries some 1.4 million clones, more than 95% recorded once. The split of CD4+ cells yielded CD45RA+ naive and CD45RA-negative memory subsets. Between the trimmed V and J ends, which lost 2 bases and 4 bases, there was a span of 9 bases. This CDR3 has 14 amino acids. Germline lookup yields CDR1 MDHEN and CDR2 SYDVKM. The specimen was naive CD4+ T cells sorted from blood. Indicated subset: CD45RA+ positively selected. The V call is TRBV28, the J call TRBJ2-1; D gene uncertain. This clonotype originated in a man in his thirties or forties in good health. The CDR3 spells CASSLTQEYNEQFF. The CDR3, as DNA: TGTGCCAGCAGTTTAACCCAGGAGTACAATGAGCAGTTCTTC.